These 8 T cell receptor beta chains share one sample of origin, sequenced in a study of vaccination effects on CD4 cells after COVID-19. Here immunoSEQ multiplex PCR was the method, and the copy in TCRdb shows in-frame clones only, minus some. The sample lists around 20,000 clones; 70% to 80% were seen once. Their antigens are not known. ViraFEST expansion of antigen-specific CD4+ T cells with viral peptide pools preceded sequencing. The culture ran for around ten days before CD4+ T cells were isolated. Participants were given two doses of BNT162b2 or mRNA-1273 vaccine. The sample consisted of CD4+ T cells from PBMCs cultured with HCoV-229E spike peptides, taken after COVID-19 vaccination. These receptors all stem from a human donor who received a COVID-19 vaccine.

The CDR3 DNA reads as TGTGCCAGTAGTATCGGACAGGGGACAGGAGGCTACACCTTC. Protein sequence: CASSIGQGTGGYTF. This chain joins TRBV19 and TRBJ1-2; 9 nucleotides line up with TRBD1. The CDR3 consists of 14 residues. Losses at the gene ends were 3 bases for V and 8 bases for J; bases not matched to a gene: 7. Germline values: CDR1 LNHDA, CDR2 SQIVND (reference sequence).

This chain uses TRBV5-1 with TRBJ2-5, with 10 bases lining up with TRBD1. The CDR3 is made up of 16 amino acids. Germline V CDR1 and CDR2: SGHRS, YFSETQ. V gave up 3 bases and J gave up 5 bases; unmatched junction bases: 10. CDR3 nucleotide sequence: TGCGCCAGCAGCTCGGCAGACAGGGGGCTTTGGGAGACCCAGTACTTC. It is translated as CASSSADRGLWETQYF.

The chain couples TRBV24-1 to TRBJ2-1; D is uncertain. This CDR3 has 14 residues. The ends were cut back, 3 bases at V and 7 bases at J, with 12 bases in the middle. Germline values: CDR1 KGHDR, CDR2 SFDVKD. Written as DNA, the CDR3 is TGTGCCACCAGTGATGCCACACGGAGTAATGAGCAGTTCTTC. This gives the protein CATSDATRSNEQFF.

The CDR3 spells CASSVSGVGSGANVLTF. In DNA, the CDR3 is TGTGCCAGCAGCGTAAGCGGGGTGGGCTCTGGGGCCAACGTCCTGACTTTC. The rearrangement uses TRBV9 and TRBJ2-6, with 7 bases fitting TRBD2. V lost 1 base to trimming and J lost 0 bases; unmatched junction nucleotides: 4. The germline CDR1 and CDR2 sequences are SGDLS and YYNGEE. This CDR3 is built from 17 residues.

This chain links TRBV28 with TRBJ1-2; 7 bases are a match to TRBD1. Germline lookup yields CDR1 MDHEN and CDR2 SYDVKM. This CDR3 has 15 residues. V lost 4 bases to trimming and J lost 1 base; unmatched junction nucleotides: 6. The CDR3 bases are TGTGCCAGCAGTTCGGGACAGAGCTTTAACTATGGCTACACCTTC. Amino acid sequence: CASSSGQSFNYGYTF.

V gene TRBV6-5 combines with J gene TRBJ2-3; no clear D gene. CDR3 size: 15 residues. CDR1 and CDR2 (germline): MNHEY, SVGAGI. V was clipped by 0 bases and J by 4 bases, with 11 bases between them. CDR3 protein: CASSYSSGIPDTQYF. The CDR3 bases are TGTGCCAGCAGTTACTCGAGTGGCATCCCAGATACGCAGTATTTT.

The gene calls are TRBV9 and TRBJ2-3, with D hard to call. Deletions cut 0 bases from V and 3 bases from J, with 11 bases between. Germline V lookup: CDR1 SGDLS, CDR2 YYNGEE. This CDR3 is 15 amino acids long. The CDR3 region has the DNA TGTGCCAGCAGCGTAGTAATGAGAGTTACAGATACGCAGTATTTT. It translates to CASSVVMRVTDTQYF.

This clone appeared once. CDR3 nucleotides: TGTGCCAGCAGCTCCTCGGGGGGGGGCAATGAAAAACTGTTTTTT. It encodes CASSSSGGGNEKLFF. The chain has TRBV7-9 and TRBJ1-4; perhaps TRBD1 as D (6 bases). The CDR3 is 15 amino acids. Germline CDR1 is SEHNR and CDR2 is FQNEAQ (reference sequence). V dropped 4 bases and J dropped 5 bases, with 14 bases sitting between them.